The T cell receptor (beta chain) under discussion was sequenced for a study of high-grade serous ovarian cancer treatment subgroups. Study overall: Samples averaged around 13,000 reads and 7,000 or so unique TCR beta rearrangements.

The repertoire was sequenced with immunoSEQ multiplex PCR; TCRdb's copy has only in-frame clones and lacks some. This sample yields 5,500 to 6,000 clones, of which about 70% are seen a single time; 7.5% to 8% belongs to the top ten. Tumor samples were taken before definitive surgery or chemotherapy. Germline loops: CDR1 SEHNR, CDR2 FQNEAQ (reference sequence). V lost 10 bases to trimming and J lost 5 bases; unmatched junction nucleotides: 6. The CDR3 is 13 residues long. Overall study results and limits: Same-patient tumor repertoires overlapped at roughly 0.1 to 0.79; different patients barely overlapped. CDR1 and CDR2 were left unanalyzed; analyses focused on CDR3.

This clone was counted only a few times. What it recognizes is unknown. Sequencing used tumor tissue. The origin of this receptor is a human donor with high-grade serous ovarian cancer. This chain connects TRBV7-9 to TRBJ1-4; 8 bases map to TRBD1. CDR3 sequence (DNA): TGTGCCACCGCGGACAGGGCAAATGAAAAACTGTTTTTT. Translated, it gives CATADRANEKLFF.